The present entry profiles one T cell receptor beta chain with its context. Its antigen is unidentified. These data belong to a study of identical twins. Whole-study results and caveats: Alpha sequences out of frame and shared by twins had excess low generation probability.

The ends lost 10 bases at V and 7 bases at J; junction bases unmatched: 10. The length of the CDR3 is 14 residues. Via MiXCR, TCRdb re-called the 5' RACE reads, giving one row per CDR3 protein. The sample includes fewer than 250,000 distinct CDR3 sequences, roughly 15% seen only once; the top ten take over 35%. These records were also assigned to another study, of T cells expressing NK-cell markers. That report notes: These clonotypes additionally ranked first within the CD3+CD56-NKG2C+ fraction of a few donors.

Sequencing input: CD8+ T cells sorted from blood. The TCR sequence derives from a woman younger than 35 in good health. This chain connects TRBV12-3 or TRBV12-4 to TRBJ2-1; 10 bases match TRBD2. The CDR3 region is CATCPGTSVNEQFF. The CDR3 DNA follows: TGTGCCACCTGCCCCGGGACTAGCGTTAATGAGCAGTTCTTC.